The clone carrying this T cell receptor beta chain was seen many times. Its matching antigen is unknown. The data were taken from a study of CD8 T cells in ankylosing spondylitis. General study results and limits: Some motif variants had been reported before (in reactive arthritis synovial fluid and blood). Reportedly, disease-linked clones are significantly enriched in ankylosing spondylitis patients' matched synovial fluid.

Generation of TCR beta libraries employed quantitative 5'-RACE incorporating molecular barcodes. TCRdb reprocessed the 5' RACE reads via MiXCR and lists one record per CDR3 protein. Among roughly 39,000 distinct CDR3 sequences listed, 2.7% were seen once. This CDR3 has 15 amino acids. Germline V lookup: CDR1 SGDLS, CDR2 YYNGEE. V was trimmed by 4 bases and J by 0 bases, leaving 12 bases between them. The sample comprised blood, either unsorted or a sorted T cell fraction (not recorded which). This TCR came from a male donor with ankylosing spondylitis or in good health (not recorded which). The chain is built from TRBV9 and TRBJ2-3; D is possibly TRBD2 (5 bases). CDR3 coding DNA: TGTGCCAGCAGCTCTAGCTTCTCTAGCACAGATACGCAGTATTTT. Amino acids: CASSSSFSSTDTQYF.